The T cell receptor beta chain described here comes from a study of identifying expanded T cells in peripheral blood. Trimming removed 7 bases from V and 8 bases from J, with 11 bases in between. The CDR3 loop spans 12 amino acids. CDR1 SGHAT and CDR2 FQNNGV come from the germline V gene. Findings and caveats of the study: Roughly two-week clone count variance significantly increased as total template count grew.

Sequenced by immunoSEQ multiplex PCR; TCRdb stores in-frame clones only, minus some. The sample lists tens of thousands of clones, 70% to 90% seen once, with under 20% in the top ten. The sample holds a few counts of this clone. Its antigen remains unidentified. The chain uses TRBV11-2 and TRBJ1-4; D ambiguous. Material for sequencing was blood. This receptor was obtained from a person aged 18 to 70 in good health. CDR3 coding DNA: TGTGCCAGCACGATGCAAGGCGAAAAACTGTTTTTT. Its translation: CASTMQGEKLFF. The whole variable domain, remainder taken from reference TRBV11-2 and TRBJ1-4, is EAGVAQSPRYKIIEKRQSVAFWCNPISGHATLYWYQQILGQGPKLLIQFQNNGVVDDSQLPKDRFSAERLKGVDSTLKIQPAKLEDSAVYLCASTMQGEKLFFGSGTQLSVL.